Presented here are 17 T cell receptor beta chains from one specimen sequenced in a study of cytomegalovirus exposure and HLA in healthy donors. The PCR made use of 60 Vbeta and 13 Jbeta primers. Clones were sequenced by immunoSEQ multiplex PCR, and TCRdb holds only the in-frame ones, with some missing. The repertoire has roughly 170,000 clones, 60% to 80% of them found once; the top ten carry under 15%. The sequenced sample consisted of PBMCs. The receptors originated from a woman between 45 and 65 years old in good health and CMV-seropositive.

This chain links TRBV29-1 with TRBJ1-5, with 7 positions matching TRBD1. The CDR3 contains 14 residues. With V trimmed by 5 bases and J by 1 base, 5 bases remained unmatched. CDR1 and CDR2 from the germline V gene are SQVTM and ANQGSEA. The chain's CDR3 is CSVRTGTSNQPQHF. The CDR3 nucleotides read TGCAGCGTTCGGACAGGTACAAGCAATCAGCCCCAGCATTTT.

The rearrangement uses TRBV5-4 and TRBJ2-3, with 10 positions matching TRBD1. This CDR3 has 16 amino acids. Germline trimming cut 3 bases from V and 5 bases from J; bases unmatched to any gene: 9. The germline CDR1 and CDR2 sequences are SGHNT and YYREEE (reference sequence). CDR3 sequence: CASSSPGQGSGDTQYF. The CDR3 bases are TGTGCCAGCAGCTCGCCGGGACAGGGGAGTGGAGATACGCAGTATTTT.

As to this clone: Other DNA sequences from this sample encode an identical CDR3 as well. V and J are TRBV2 and TRBJ2-3; 11 bases match TRBD2. From germline, CDR1 is SNHLY and CDR2 FYNNEI. The CDR3 consists of 14 residues. V lost 6 bases to trimming and J lost 4 bases; unmatched junction nucleotides: 3. This chain's CDR3 is CASSLAGGPDTQYF. CDR3 DNA: TGTGCCAGCAGCTTAGCGGGGGGGCCAGATACGCAGTATTTT. The whole variable domain, remainder taken from reference TRBV2 and TRBJ2-3, is EPEVTQTPSHQVTQMGQEVILRCVPISNHLYFYWYRQILGQKVEFLVSFYNNEISEKSEIFDDQFSVERPDGSNFTLKIRSTKLEDSAMYFCASSLAGGPDTQYFGPGTRLTVL.

The genes are TRBV30 and TRBJ1-6, with TRBD1 as a possible D gene (5 bases). Trimming removed 5 bases at V and 7 bases at J, with 15 bases between. The CDR3 covers 14 residues. Germline V gene sequence: CDR1 GTSNPN, CDR2 SVGIG (reference sequence). The CDR3 loop reads CAWGRGRTNSPLHF. CDR3 sequence (DNA): TGTGCCTGGGGAAGGGGCAGGACGAATTCACCCCTCCACTTT.

This clone has a single count. The rearrangement links TRBV27 to TRBJ2-5, with D maybe TRBD1 (6 bases). The better agreement between TRBJ2-7 and the DNA end casts doubt on the J call. Per germline, CDR1 MNHEY and CDR2 SMNVEV (reference sequence). The CDR3 runs to 14 residues. The CDR3 protein is CASSPFGGGYEQYF. DNA of the CDR3: TGTGCCAGCAGTCCATTTGGGGGCGGCTACGAGCAGTACTTC.

The V call is TRBV7-3, the J call TRBJ1-2; 7 nucleotides match TRBD1. The CDR3 consists of 13 residues. The V gene end was trimmed by 2 bases and the J gene end by 3 bases; junction bases not matched to a gene: 0. Germline-derived CDR1 and CDR2 are SGHTA and FQGTGA. The CDR3 DNA sequence: TGTGCCAGCAGCTTAGACAGGGACTATGGCTACACCTTC. Translating it yields CASSLDRDYGYTF.

This clone was detected only a few times. This rearrangement joins TRBV5-5 to TRBJ2-1; 9 bases are a match to TRBD1. J was trimmed by 7 bases and V by 0 bases; bases with no gene match: 5. Germline CDR1 SGHKS, CDR2 YYEKEE (reference sequence). This CDR3 contains 15 residues. This CDR3 is CASSLVSGTGNEQFF. As DNA, the CDR3 is TGTGCCAGCAGCTTGGTATCGGGGACAGGGAATGAGCAGTTCTTC.

This chain joins TRBV9 and TRBJ2-3; D may be TRBD2 (6 bases). This CDR3 has 17 amino acids. Germline CDR1 is SGDLS and CDR2 is YYNGEE. Trimming removed 0 bases at V and 3 bases at J, with 17 bases between. The CDR3 loop reads CASSVAGSRRGTDTQYF. DNA for the CDR3: TGTGCCAGCAGCGTAGCCGGGTCAAGGAGGGGTACAGATACGCAGTATTTT.

V and J are TRBV30 and TRBJ1-2; TRBD1 might be the D (5 bases). The ends were cut back, 3 bases at V and 0 bases at J, with 8 bases in the middle. From germline, CDR1 is GTSNPN and CDR2 SVGIG (reference sequence). CDR3 size: 13 residues. The CDR3 coding sequence is TGTGCCTGGAGAGGGACTTCTAACTATGGCTACACCTTC. This codes for CAWRGTSNYGYTF.

V is TRBV15 and J is TRBJ2-2; D perhaps matches TRBD2 (8 bases). Deletions cut 4 bases from V and 7 bases from J, with 19 bases between. This CDR3 has 16 amino acids. The germline V gene encodes CDR1 LNHNV and CDR2 YYDKDF (reference sequence). The CDR3 DNA is TGTGCCACCAGCAAGGGGGCGGGGGGCCGTGGCGGGGAGCTGTTTTTT. It specifies CATSKGAGGRGGELFF.

The V call is TRBV9, the J call TRBJ2-1; 9 bases match TRBD1. V shed 1 base, J shed 4 bases, and the junction held 6 bases outside the gene matches. The CDR3 has 16 residues. Germline loops: CDR1 SGDLS, CDR2 YYNGEE. The CDR3 DNA follows: TGTGCCAGCAGCGTAAGGGACAGGGATCCGTACAATGAGCAGTTCTTC. Protein: CASSVRDRDPYNEQFF.

The J gene is TRBJ2-2, the V gene TRBV10-3; the D gene is possibly TRBD1 (6 bases). The germline V and J ends were trimmed by 10 bases and 3 bases, with 15 bases remaining between them. Looked up from germline, CDR1 is ENHRY and CDR2 is SYGVKD. There are 14 residues in the CDR3. Here the CDR3 DNA reads TGTGCCACATTCCGGGACACCTACACCGGGGAGCTGTTTTTT. This sequence encodes CATFRDTYTGELFF.

The chain has TRBV2 and TRBJ1-5; D is undetermined. Germline CDR1 reads SNHLY; CDR2 reads FYNNEI. Trimming took 5 bases from V and 4 from J, leaving 12 bases between them. This CDR3 spans 14 amino acids. CDR3 in amino acids: CASSPGGGNQPQHF. In DNA, the CDR3 is TGTGCCAGCAGTCCCGGCGGAGGTAATCAGCCCCAGCATTTT.

This clone was counted between two and nine times. J is TRBJ2-1 and V is TRBV25-1; 7 bases are shared with TRBD1. This CDR3 has 16 residues. The germline gives CDR1 MGHDK, CDR2 SYGVNS. After removal of 8 bases from V and 8 bases from J, the junction contained 18 bases not matched to a gene. This CDR3 is CASPPRGSETGHEQFF. The CDR3 nucleotides read TGTGCCAGCCCCCCCCGAGGTTCCGAGACAGGGCATGAGCAGTTCTTC.

CDR3 residues: CASNRQGACEAFF. The CDR3 DNA reads as TGTGCCAGCAACCGACAGGGGGCTTGTGAAGCTTTCTTT. The V gene is TRBV21-1, the J gene TRBJ1-1; the table's D call of TRBD1 was not tested on the DNA. TRBV21-1 is a pseudogene segment. This CDR3 has 13 residues.

The chain links TRBV4-1 to TRBJ1-4; TRBD1 aligns across 7 bases. The CDR3 length is 15 residues. V lost 2 bases, J lost 7 bases, and 7 bases stayed unmatched. Germline V lookup: CDR1 MGHRA, CDR2 YSYEKL. The CDR3: CASSQPQQGSEKLFF. In nucleotides, the CDR3 is TGCGCCAGCAGCCAACCTCAACAGGGGAGTGAAAAACTGTTTTTT.

This clone was detected a few times. The gene calls are TRBV7-9 and TRBJ1-4; D perhaps matches TRBD1 (6 bases). V lost 5 bases, J lost 6 bases, and 16 bases lay in between. In germline, CDR1 is SEHNR, CDR2 FQNEAQ (reference sequence). This CDR3 has 15 residues. In nucleotides, the CDR3 is TGTGCCAGCAGCCTGTTGGGGGCCTTTGATGAAAAACTGTTTTTT. Translated, it gives CASSLLGAFDEKLFF.